This TCR beta chain is drawn from a study of neurological immune-mediated disorders. At the level of the study: Disease course was recorded as relapsing-remitting for some 31 and secondary progressive for about 9% of the 34 multiple sclerosis patients.

Looked up from germline, CDR1 is SGHRS and CDR2 is YFSETQ. The ends were cut back, 2 bases at V and 0 bases at J, with 18 bases in the middle. The CDR3 length is 18 residues. Libraries used 2 million unsorted PBMCs kept frozen in RNAlater. By 5'RACE with 10-nucleotide random UMIs, the cDNA was made. Each CDR3 protein is one row after TCRdb ran MiXCR on the 5' RACE reads. The sample records 60,000 to 85,000 distinct CDR3 sequences, 4.5% to 6.5% being singletons. General study points: TCR-beta repertoires seemed private in all groups, with no expanded CDR3 amino acid sequences shared.

This clonotype has ten or more counts. As yet, its antigen is unknown. The specimen sequenced was PBMCs. The V gene is TRBV5-1, the J gene TRBJ2-1; D is undetermined. The receptor was derived from a young woman with multiple sclerosis. CDR3 in amino acids: CASSFHVGYASSYNEQFF. CDR3 nucleotide sequence: TGCGCCAGCAGCTTTCACGTGGGGTATGCGAGCTCCTACAATGAGCAGTTCTTC.